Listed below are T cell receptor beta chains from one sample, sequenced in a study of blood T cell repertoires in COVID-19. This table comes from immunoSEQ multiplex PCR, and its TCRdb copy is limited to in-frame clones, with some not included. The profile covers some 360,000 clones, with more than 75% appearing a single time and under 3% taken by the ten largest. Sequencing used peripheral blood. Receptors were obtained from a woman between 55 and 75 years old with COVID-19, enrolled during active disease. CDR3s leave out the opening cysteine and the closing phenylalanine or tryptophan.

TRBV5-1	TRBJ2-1	ASSPGGGGGANEQF
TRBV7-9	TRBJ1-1	ASSPGQGARLDTEAF
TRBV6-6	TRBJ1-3	ASSYSGGEGNTIY
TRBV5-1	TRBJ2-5	ASSSGTPQETQY
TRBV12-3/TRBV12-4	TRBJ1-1	ASSPKKTGEAF
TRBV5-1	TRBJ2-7	ASSLVWAGFSYEQY
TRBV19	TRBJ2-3	ASSRTSGGTSTDTQY
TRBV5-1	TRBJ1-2	ASRPGDMDYGYT
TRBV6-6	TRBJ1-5	ASNRGLGQPQH
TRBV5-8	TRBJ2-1	ASSFGTSGPQF
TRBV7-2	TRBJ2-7	ASSLQGAMLSYEQY
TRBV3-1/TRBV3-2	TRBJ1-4	ASSQDHIVSNEKLF
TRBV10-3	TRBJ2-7	AISTSGGPYEQY
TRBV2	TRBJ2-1	ASSDKSGTSGFGQF
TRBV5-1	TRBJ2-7	ASSNRGSYEQY
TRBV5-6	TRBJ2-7	ASSSTGYEQY
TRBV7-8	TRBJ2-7	ASSEAGDPAYEQY
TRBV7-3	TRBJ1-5	ASSFGQNQPQH
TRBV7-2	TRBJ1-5	ASTVWGDRVDQPQH
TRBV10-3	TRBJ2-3	AISELADTQY
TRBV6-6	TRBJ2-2	ASSPGQEANTGELF
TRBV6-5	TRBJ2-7	ASTDRALGVEQY
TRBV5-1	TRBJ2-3	ASSLDQRGSTDTQY
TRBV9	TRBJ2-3	ASSVATSGGSTDTQY
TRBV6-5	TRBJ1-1	ASSLTGNLLNTEAF
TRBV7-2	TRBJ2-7	ASSLQDYEQY
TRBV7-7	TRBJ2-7	ASSPTQGYEQY
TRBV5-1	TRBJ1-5	ASSLVGAESQPQH